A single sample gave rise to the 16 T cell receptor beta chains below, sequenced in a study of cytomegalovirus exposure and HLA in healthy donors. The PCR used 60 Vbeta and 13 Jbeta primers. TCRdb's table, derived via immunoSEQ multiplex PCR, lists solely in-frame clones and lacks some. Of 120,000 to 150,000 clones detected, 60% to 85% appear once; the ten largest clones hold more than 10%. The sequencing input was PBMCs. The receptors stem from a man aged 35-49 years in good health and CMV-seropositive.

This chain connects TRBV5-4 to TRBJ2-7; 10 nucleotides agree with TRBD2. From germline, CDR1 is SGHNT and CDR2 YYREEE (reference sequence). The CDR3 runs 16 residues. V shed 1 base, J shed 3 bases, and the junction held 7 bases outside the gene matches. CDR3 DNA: TGTGCCAGCAGCTTGACTAGCGGGACGTTAAACTACGAGCAGTACTTC. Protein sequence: CASSLTSGTLNYEQYF.

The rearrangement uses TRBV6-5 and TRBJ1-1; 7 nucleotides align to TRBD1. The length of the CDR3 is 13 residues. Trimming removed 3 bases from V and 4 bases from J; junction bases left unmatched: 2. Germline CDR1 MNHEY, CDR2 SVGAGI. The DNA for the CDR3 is TGTGCCAGCAGTTATGCAGGGGGCACTGAAGCTTTCTTT. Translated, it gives CASSYAGGTEAFF.

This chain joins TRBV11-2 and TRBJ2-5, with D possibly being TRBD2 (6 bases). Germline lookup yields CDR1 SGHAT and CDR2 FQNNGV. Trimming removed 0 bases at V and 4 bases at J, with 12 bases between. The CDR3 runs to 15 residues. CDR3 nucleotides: TGTGCCAGCAGCTTAGACCGGGGGTGGAGAGAGACCCAGTACTTC. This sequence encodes CASSLDRGWRETQYF.

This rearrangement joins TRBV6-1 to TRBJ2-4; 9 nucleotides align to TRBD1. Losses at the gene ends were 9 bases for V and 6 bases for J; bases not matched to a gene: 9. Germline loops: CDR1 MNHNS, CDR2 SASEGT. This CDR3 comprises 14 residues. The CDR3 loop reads CASLQGARANIQYF. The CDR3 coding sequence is TGTGCCAGTCTACAGGGGGCGCGGGCAAACATTCAGTACTTC.

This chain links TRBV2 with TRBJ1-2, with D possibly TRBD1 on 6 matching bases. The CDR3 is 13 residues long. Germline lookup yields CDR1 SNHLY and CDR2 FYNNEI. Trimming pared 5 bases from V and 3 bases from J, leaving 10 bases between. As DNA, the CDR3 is TGTGCCAGCAGTTCAGGGGATTACTATGGCTACACCTTC. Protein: CASSSGDYYGYTF.

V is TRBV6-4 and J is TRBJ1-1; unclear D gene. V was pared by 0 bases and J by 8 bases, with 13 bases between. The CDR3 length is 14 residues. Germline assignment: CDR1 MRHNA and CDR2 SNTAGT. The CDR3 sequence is CASSDSSRPSEAFF. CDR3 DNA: TGTGCCAGCAGTGACTCCTCGAGGCCGAGCGAAGCTTTCTTT.

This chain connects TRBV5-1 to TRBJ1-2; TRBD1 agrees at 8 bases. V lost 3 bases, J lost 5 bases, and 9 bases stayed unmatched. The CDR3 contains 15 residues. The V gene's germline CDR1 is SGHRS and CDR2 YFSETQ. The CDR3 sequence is CASSSGQGGEYGYTF. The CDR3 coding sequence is TGCGCCAGCAGCTCCGGACAGGGCGGGGAATATGGCTACACCTTC.

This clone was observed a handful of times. CDR3 DNA: TGTGCCAGCAGTCAACCTACTCGCTACGAGCAGTACTTC. Translation: CASSQPTRYEQYF. This chain connects TRBV7-9 to TRBJ2-7; D remains unclear. This CDR3 spans 13 amino acids. CDR1 is SEHNR and CDR2 is FQNEAQ in the germline V gene (reference sequence). Trimming removed 6 bases from V and 3 bases from J, with 12 bases in between.

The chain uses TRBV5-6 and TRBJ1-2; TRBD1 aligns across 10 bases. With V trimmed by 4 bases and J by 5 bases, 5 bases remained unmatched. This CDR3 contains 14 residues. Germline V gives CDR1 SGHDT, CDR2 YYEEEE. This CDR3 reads CASSRQGQGYGYTF. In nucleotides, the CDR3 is TGTGCCAGCAGCCGGCAGGGACAGGGGTATGGCTACACCTTC.

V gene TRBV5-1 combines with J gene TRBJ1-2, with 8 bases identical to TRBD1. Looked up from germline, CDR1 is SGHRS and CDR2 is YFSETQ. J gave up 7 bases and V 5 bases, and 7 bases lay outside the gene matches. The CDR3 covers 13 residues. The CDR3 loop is CASSPQGQGGYTF. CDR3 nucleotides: TGCGCCAGCAGTCCACAAGGACAGGGTGGCTACACCTTC.

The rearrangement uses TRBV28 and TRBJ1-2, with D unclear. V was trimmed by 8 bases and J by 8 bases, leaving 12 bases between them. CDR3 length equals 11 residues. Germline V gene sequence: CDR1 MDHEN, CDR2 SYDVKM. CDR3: CASALAGGYTF. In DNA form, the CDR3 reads TGTGCCAGCGCCTTGGCGGGGGGCTACACCTTC.

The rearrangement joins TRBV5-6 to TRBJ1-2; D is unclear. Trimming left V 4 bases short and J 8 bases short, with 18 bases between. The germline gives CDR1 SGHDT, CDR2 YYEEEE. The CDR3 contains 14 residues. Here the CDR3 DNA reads TGTGCCAGCAGCCGACGCGTCCTCACCGGGGGCTACACCTTC. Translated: CASSRRVLTGGYTF.

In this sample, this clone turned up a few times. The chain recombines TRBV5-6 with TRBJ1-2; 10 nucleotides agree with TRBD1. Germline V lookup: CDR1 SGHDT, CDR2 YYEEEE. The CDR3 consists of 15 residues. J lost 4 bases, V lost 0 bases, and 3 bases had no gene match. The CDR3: CASSLGDRGLYGYTF. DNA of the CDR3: TGTGCCAGCAGCTTGGGAGACAGGGGGCTCTATGGCTACACCTTC.

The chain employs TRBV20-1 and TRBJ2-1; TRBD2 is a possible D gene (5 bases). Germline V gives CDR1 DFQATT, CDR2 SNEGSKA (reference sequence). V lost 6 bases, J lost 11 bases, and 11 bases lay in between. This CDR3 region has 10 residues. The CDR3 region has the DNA TGCAGTGCCCTTGGACTCCAGCAGTTCTTC. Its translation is CSALGLQQFF.

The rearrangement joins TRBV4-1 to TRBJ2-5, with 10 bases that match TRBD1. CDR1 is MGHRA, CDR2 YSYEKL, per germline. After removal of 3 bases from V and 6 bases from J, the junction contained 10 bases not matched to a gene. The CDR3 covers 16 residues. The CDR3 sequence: CASSHPTGGDSQTQYF. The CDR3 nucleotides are TGCGCCAGCAGCCACCCGACAGGGGGCGACTCTCAGACCCAGTACTTC.

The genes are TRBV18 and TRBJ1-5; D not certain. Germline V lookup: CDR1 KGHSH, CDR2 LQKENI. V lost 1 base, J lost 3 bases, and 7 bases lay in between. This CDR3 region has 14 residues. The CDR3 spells CASSPQQVNQPQHF. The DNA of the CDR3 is TGTGCCAGCTCACCACAGCAGGTCAATCAGCCCCAGCATTTT.